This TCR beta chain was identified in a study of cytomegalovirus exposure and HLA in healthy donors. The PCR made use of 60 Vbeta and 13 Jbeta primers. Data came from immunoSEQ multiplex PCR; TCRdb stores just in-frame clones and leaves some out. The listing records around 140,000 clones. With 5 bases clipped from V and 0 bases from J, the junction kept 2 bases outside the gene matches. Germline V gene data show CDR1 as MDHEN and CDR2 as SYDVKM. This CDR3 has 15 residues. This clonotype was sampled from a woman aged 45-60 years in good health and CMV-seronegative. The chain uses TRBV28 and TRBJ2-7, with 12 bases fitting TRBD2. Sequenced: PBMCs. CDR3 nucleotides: TGTGCCAGCAGTCTAGCGGGAGGGCCCTCCTACGAGCAGTACTTC. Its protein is CASSLAGGPSYEQYF.